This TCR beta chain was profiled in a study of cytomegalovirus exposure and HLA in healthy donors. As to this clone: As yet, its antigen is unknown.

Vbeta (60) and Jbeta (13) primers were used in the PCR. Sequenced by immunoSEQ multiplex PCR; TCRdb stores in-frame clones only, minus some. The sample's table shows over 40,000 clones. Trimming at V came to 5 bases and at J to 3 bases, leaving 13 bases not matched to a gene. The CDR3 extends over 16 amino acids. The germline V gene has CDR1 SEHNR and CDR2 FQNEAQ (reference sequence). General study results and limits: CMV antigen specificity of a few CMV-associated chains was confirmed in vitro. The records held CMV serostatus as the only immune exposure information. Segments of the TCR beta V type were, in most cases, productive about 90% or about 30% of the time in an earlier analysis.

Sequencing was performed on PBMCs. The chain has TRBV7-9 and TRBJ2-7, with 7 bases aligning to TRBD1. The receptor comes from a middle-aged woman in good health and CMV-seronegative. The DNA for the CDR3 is TGTGCCAGCAGCCCCCTCGTGGGGACAGAATACTACGAGCAGTACTTC. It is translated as CASSPLVGTEYYEQYF.